A selection of T cell receptor beta chains follows, all from one sample in a study of shared clonotypes between healthy human individuals. This table comes from immunoSEQ multiplex PCR, and its TCRdb copy is limited to in-frame clones, with some not included. The data hold 2 million to 2.5 million clones, with 85% to 95% observed a single time. The sequencing sample was made of naive CD8+ T cells from PBMCs. These receptors originate from a man younger than 35 in good health. Some clones in this sample may be carry-over from other donors' samples. Both conserved end residues are part of each CDR3. The order of the fields is V gene, J gene, CDR3 protein.

V: TRBV11-2; J: TRBJ2-7; CDR3: CASSFTSGAREQYF
V: TRBV30; J: TRBJ2-1; CDR3: CAWSVDLRRAEQFF
V: TRBV27; J: TRBJ1-2; CDR3: CASSSKTGGDYGYTF
V: TRBV6-1; J: TRBJ2-7; CDR3: CASSDYTYEQYF
V: TRBV19; J: TRBJ1-4; CDR3: CASRPANEKLFF
V: TRBV6-5; J: TRBJ2-1; CDR3: CASSYLRERGNNEQFF
V: TRBV4-3; J: TRBJ2-5; CDR3: CASSPGVAGGPRETQYF
V: TRBV5-6; J: TRBJ2-2; CDR3: CASSFAGGELFF
V: TRBV13; J: TRBJ1-3; CDR3: CASSPRDRGASGNTIYF
V: TRBV7-9; J: TRBJ2-3; CDR3: CASRGGGDGDTQYF